This T cell receptor (beta chain) was obtained from a study of human T cells and chemical hapten exposure. Time point noted: pre-sensitization, week 0. Noted treatment: therapeutic diphenylcyclopropenone sensitization with weekly scalp DPC. Looked up from germline, CDR1 is MDHEN and CDR2 is SYDVKM. V gave up 7 bases and J gave up 1 base, with 14 bases separating them. The CDR3 runs 15 residues. TCRdb re-called the RACE reads with MiXCR, one entry per CDR3 protein. The sample lists around 260,000 distinct CDR3 sequences; around 9.3% were seen once. The sample holds a few counts of this clonotype. The material was whole blood, obtained in connection with sensitization to the hapten diphenylcyclopropenone (DPC). The chain combines TRBV28 with TRBJ2-4; D is possibly TRBD2 (5 bases). The receptor's source is a woman aged 40 to 50 with alopecia areata. Some clones in this sample may be carry-over from other donors' samples. CDR3 in DNA: TGTGCCAGCAACCCCCCGGGGAGTGCCAAAAACATTCAGTACTTC. This codes for CASNPPGSAKNIQYF. The whole variable domain, filled in from reference TRBV28 and TRBJ2-4, reads DVKVTQSSRYLVKRTGEKVFLECVQDMDHENMFWYRQDPGLGLRLIYFSYDVKMKEKGDIPEGYSVSREKKERFSLILESASTNQTSMYLCASNPPGSAKNIQYFGAGTRLSVL.